This T cell receptor beta chain was sequenced in a study of cytomegalovirus exposure and HLA in healthy donors. General study findings and limits: The presence/absence work took it that sequencing depth was about the same across donors. A later analysis linked a missense variant in DCLRE1C to the trimming of TCR beta V and J genes.

PCR primers comprised 60 Vbeta and 13 Jbeta primers. Repertoires were generated with immunoSEQ multiplex PCR, while TCRdb's copy carries only in-frame clones and drops some. The profile shows fewer than 200,000 clones, approximately 86% of them singletons. The donors (healthy individuals) were bone marrow donors. Only a few counts were recorded for this clone. What it binds is unknown. The sequence was collected from a male donor in good health and CMV-seronegative. Input material: PBMCs.

CDR3 bases: TGTGCCAGCAGCTTACTGACTAGCGGTAGGGATGAGCAGTTCTTC. Translating it yields CASSLLTSGRDEQFF. This chain links TRBV5-4 with TRBJ2-1; 9 bases map to TRBD2. J gave up 8 bases and V 2 bases, and 8 bases lay outside the gene matches. The CDR3 extends over 15 amino acids. CDR1 and CDR2 (germline): SGHNT, YYREEE (reference sequence). Drawing the rest from reference TRBV5-4 and TRBJ2-1, the complete variable domain is ETGVTQSPTHLIKTRGQQVTLRCSSQSGHNTVSWYQQALGQGPQFIFQYYREEENGRGNFPPRFSGLQFPNYSSELNVNALELDDSALYLCASSLLTSGRDEQFFGPGTRLTVL.